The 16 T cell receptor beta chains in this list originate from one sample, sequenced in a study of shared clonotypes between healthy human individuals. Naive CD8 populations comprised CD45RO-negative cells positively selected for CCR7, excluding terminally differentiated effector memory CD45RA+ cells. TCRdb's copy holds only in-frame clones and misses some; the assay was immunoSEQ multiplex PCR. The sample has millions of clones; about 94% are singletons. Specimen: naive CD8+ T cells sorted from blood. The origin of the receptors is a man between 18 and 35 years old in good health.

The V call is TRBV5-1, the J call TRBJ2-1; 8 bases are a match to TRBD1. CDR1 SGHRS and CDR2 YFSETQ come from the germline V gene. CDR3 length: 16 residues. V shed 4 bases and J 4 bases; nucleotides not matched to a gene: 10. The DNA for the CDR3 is TGCGCCAGCAGCGCTTACCGGGACAGGTATTACAATGAGCAGTTCTTC. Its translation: CASSAYRDRYYNEQFF.

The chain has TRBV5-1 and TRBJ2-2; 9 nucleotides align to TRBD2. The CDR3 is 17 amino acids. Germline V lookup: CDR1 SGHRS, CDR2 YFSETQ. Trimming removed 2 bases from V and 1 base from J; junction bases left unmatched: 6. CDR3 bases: TGCGCCAGCAGCTTCAGAGCGGGGGGATTGAACACCGGGGAGCTGTTTTTT. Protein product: CASSFRAGGLNTGELFF.

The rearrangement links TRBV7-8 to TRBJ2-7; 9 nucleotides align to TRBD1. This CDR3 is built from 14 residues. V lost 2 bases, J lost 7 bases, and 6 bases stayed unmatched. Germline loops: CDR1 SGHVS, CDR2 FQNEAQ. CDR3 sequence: CASSLNRGPGEQYF. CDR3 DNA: TGTGCCAGCAGCTTAAACAGGGGGCCGGGGGAGCAGTACTTC. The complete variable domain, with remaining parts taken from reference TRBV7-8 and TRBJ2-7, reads GAGVSQSPRYKVAKRGQDVALRCDPISGHVSLFWYQQALGQGPEFLTYFQNEAQLDKSGLPSDRFFAERPEGSVSTLKIQRTQQEDSAVYLCASSLNRGPGEQYFGPGTRLTVT.

DNA for the CDR3: TGTGCCAGCAGCTCCCACCCCTGGGGGGTCGTCTACGAGCAGTACTTC. It specifies CASSSHPWGVVYEQYF. V is TRBV7-2 and J is TRBJ2-7; D is possibly TRBD2 (6 bases). The CDR3 runs to 16 residues. The V gene lost 4 bases and the J gene lost 3 bases, with 19 bases spanning the gap. Germline CDR1 reads SGHTA; CDR2 reads FQGNSA. Based on the CDR3 plus reference TRBV7-2 and TRBJ2-7, the full variable domain is GAGVSQSPSNKVTEKGKDVELRCDPISGHTALYWYRQSLGQGLEFLIYFQGNSAPDKSGLPSDRFSAERTGGSVSTLTIQRTQQEDSAVYLCASSSHPWGVVYEQYFGPGTRLTVT.

CDR3 in DNA: TGTGCCAGCAGACTGAGCGGAGGGGACAATGAGCAGTTCTTC. Translation: CASRLSGGDNEQFF. J is TRBJ2-1 and V is TRBV6-5, with a tentative D call TRBD2 (6 bases). Trimming cost V 6 bases and J 5 bases, with 14 bases left between them. This CDR3 is built from 14 residues. Germline CDR1 and CDR2: MNHEY and SVGAGI.

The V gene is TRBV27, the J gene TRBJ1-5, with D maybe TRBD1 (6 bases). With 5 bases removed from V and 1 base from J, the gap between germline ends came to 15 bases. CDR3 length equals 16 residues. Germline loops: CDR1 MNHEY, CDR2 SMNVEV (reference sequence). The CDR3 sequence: CASSNSQGESNQPQHF. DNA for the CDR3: TGTGCCAGCAGTAACTCACAGGGTGAAAGCAATCAGCCCCAGCATTTT.

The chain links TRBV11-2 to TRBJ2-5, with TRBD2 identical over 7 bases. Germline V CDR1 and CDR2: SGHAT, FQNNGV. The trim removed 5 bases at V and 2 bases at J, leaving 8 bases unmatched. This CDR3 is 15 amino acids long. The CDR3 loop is CASSPTVGGQETQYF. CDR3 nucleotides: TGTGCCAGCAGCCCAACCGTGGGGGGGCAAGAGACCCAGTACTTC.

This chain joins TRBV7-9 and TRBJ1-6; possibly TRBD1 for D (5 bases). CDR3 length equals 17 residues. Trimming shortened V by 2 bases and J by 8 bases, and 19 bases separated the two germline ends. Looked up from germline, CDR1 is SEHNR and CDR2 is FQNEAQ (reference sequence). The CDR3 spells CASSLIGGGGFDSPLHF. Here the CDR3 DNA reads TGTGCCAGCAGCTTAATCGGTGGGGGGGGTTTCGATTCACCCCTCCACTTT. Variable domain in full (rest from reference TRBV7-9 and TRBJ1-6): DTGVSQNPRHKITKRGQNVTFRCDPISEHNRLYWYRQTLGQGPEFLTYFQNEAQLEKSRLLSDRFSAERPKGSFSTLEIQRTEQGDSAMYLCASSLIGGGGFDSPLHFGNGTRLTVT.

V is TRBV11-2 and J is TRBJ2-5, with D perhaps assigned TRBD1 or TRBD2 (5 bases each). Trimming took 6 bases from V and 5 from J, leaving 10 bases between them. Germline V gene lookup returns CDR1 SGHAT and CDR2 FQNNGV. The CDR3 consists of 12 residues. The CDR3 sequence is CASRGTWETQYF. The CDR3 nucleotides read TGTGCCAGCAGAGGGACGTGGGAGACCCAGTACTTC.

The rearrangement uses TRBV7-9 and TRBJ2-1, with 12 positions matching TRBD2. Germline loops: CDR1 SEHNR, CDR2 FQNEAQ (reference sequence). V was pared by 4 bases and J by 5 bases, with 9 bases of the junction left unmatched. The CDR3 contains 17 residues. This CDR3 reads CASSSGWGLAGHNEQFF. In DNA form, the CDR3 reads TGTGCCAGCAGCTCAGGTTGGGGACTAGCGGGCCACAATGAGCAGTTCTTC.

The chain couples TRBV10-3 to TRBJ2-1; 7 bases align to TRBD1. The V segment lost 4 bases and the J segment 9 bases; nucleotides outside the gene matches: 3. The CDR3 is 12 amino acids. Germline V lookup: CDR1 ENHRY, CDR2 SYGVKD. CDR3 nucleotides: TGTGCCATCAGTGCGACAGGGCCTGAGCAGTTCTTC. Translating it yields CAISATGPEQFF.

The CDR3 DNA reads TGTGCCAGCAGATGGACTAGCGGGAGAGAGACCCAGTACTTC. It translates to CASRWTSGRETQYF. The chain combines TRBV2 with TRBJ2-5; 13 bases match TRBD2. V gave up 6 bases and J gave up 4 bases; unmatched junction bases: 2. Germline V lookup: CDR1 SNHLY, CDR2 FYNNEI. The CDR3 spans 14 residues. Complete variable domain (other parts from reference TRBV2 and TRBJ2-5): EPEVTQTPSHQVTQMGQEVILRCVPISNHLYFYWYRQILGQKVEFLVSFYNNEISEKSEIFDDQFSVERPDGSNFTLKIRSTKLEDSAMYFCASRWTSGRETQYFGPGTRLLVL.

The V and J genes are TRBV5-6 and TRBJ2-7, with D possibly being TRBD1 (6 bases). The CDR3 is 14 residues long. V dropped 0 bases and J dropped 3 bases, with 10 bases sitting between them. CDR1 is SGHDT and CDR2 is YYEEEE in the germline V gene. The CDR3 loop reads CASSLGAGDYEQYF. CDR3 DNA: TGTGCCAGCAGCTTGGGGGCAGGGGACTACGAGCAGTACTTC.

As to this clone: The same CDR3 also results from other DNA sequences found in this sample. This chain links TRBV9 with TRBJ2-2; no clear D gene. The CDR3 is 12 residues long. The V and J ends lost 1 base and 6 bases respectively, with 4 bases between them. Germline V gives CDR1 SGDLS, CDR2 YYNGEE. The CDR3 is CASSVSSGELFF. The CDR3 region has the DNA TGTGCCAGCAGCGTATCGTCCGGGGAGCTGTTTTTT.

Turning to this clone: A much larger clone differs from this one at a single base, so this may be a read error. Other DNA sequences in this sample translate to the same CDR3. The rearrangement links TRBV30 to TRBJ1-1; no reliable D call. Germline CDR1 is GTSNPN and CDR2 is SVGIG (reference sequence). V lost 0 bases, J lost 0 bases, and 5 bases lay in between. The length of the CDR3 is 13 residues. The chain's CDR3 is CAWSVLVNTEAFF. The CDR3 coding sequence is TGTGCCTGGAGTGTACTGGTGAACACTGAAGCTTTCTTT.

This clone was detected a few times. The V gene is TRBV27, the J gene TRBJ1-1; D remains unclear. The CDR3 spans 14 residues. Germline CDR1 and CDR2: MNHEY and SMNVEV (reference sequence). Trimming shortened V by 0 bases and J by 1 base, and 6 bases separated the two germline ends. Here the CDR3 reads CASSLSMSNTEAFF. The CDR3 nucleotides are TGTGCCAGCAGTTTATCGATGTCGAACACTGAAGCTTTCTTT.